A selection of T cell receptor beta chains follows, all from one sample in a study of cytomegalovirus exposure and HLA in healthy donors. Generated by immunoSEQ multiplex PCR, the TCRdb table keeps only in-frame clones and is missing some. The table has hundreds of thousands of clones, roughly 84% seen once. The sequenced sample was PBMCs. These TCRs come from a boy aged 2-15 years in good health and CMV-seronegative. The CDR3 runs from the conserved cysteine through the conserved F or W. Fields, in order: V gene, D gene, clone size, J gene, CDR3 length, CDR3 protein, CDR3 DNA. D genes are given only for firm matches. Size is omitted from some rows. Given values are once, few, many or a class for expanded clones.

>TRBV11-2|TRBD2|NA|TRBJ2-3|15
CASSLTSGRSDTQYF
TGTGCCAGCAGCTTGACTAGCGGGAGATCAGATACGCAGTATTTT
>TRBV7-2|NA|NA|TRBJ2-7|15
CASSLSSVGFYEQYF
TGTGCCAGCAGCTTATCTAGTGTCGGGTTCTACGAGCAGTACTTC
>TRBV6-4|TRBD2|once|TRBJ2-1|15
CASSSLAGVWNEQFF
TGTGCCAGCAGTAGTCTAGCGGGAGTGTGGAATGAGCAGTTCTTC
>TRBV6-5|NA|NA|TRBJ1-2|13
CASSYDSDGGYTF
TGTGCCAGCAGTTACGACTCCGACGGCGGCTACACCTTC
>TRBV19|NA|NA|TRBJ1-3|12
CASATGGNTIYF
TGTGCCAGCGCGACAGGTGGAAACACCATATATTTT
>TRBV5-4|TRBD1|NA|TRBJ2-1|16
CASSLGQGKSNLEQFF
TGTGCCAGCAGCTTAGGACAGGGGAAGTCTAACCTTGAGCAGTTCTTC
>TRBV10-3|TRBD1|NA|TRBJ1-2|15
CAISGTPGQLYGYTF
TGTGCCATCAGTGGGACCCCGGGACAGCTCTATGGCTACACCTTC
>TRBV30|TRBD2|once|TRBJ2-1|17
CAWSPLIGGRTYNEQFF
TGTGCCTGGAGCCCCCTAATAGGCGGGAGGACCTACAATGAGCAGTTCTTC
>TRBV27|TRBD2|NA|TRBJ2-1|22
CASSSLRPPDRPGLAYYNEQFF
TGTGCCAGCAGTTCATTAAGGCCCCCGGACAGACCGGGACTAGCCTACTACAATGAGCAGTTCTTC
>TRBV19|TRBD2|NA|TRBJ2-5|14
CASSLAGGMETQYF
TGTGCCAGTAGCCTAGCGGGGGGCATGGAGACCCAGTACTTC
>TRBV10-3|TRBD1|NA|TRBJ1-2|17
CAISSGTGGVWAGGYTF
TGTGCCATCAGCTCCGGGACAGGGGGCGTTTGGGCTGGGGGCTACACCTTC
>TRBV6-6|NA|few|TRBJ1-1|14
CASSPTLTGTEAFF
TGTGCCAGCAGCCCTACATTGACTGGCACTGAAGCTTTCTTT
>TRBV6-6|TRBD1|NA|TRBJ2-1|15
CASSYGTPPGGEQFF
TGTGCCAGCAGTTACGGGACACCCCCAGGGGGTGAGCAGTTCTTC
>TRBV7-9|NA|once|TRBJ2-5|14
CASSHVRDSVTQYF
TGTGCCAGCAGCCACGTCCGGGATAGCGTGACCCAGTACTTC
>TRBV7-2|NA|NA|TRBJ2-1|15
CASSLTGYSYNEQFF
TGTGCCAGCAGCTTGACGGGGTACTCCTACAATGAGCAGTTCTTC